Listed below are T cell receptor beta chains from one sample, sequenced in a study of T cells of healthy individuals. TCRdb redid the calling of the 5' RACE reads with MiXCR, one entry per CDR3 protein. The data contain 38,000 or so distinct CDR3 sequences, approximately 4.5% of them singletons. The receptors were sampled from a human donor in good health. CDR3s include the opening cysteine and the closing phenylalanine or tryptophan. The D gene is left open where the match is weak.

- TRBJ2-5 TRBV27 CASCLGPGQLLQETQYF
- TRBJ2-1 TRBV3-1 CASSPPVFLSSYNEQFF
- TRBJ2-3 TRBV16 CASSQTGDTQYF
- TRBJ2-7 TRBV23-1 CASSQSDMGPTPHEQYF
- TRBJ1-1 TRBV27 CASSTTSRTGSGTEAFF
- TRBJ1-1 TRBV12-3/TRBV12-4 CASSFGDVTGGAFF
- TRBJ1-2 TRBV2 CASSAETVFYGYTF
TRBD2 TRBJ2-6 TRBV10-3 CAISERTSGVLSGANVLTF
- TRBJ1-1 TRBV10-3 CAISGRLNTEAFF
- TRBJ1-1 TRBV29-1 CSVALLIGNTEAFF
- TRBJ1-1 TRBV20-1 CSASDMNTEAFF
TRBD1 TRBJ1-1 TRBV7-8 CASSLYRGTEAFF
TRBD2 TRBJ2-1 TRBV3-1 CASSEGGLAFGDEQFF